This T cell receptor beta chain stems from a study of blood T cell repertoires in COVID-19. The table came from immunoSEQ multiplex PCR; TCRdb's copy has only in-frame clones and leaves some out. Here the sample spans 130,000 to 150,000 clones, less than 90% being singletons. Trimming removed 11 bases from V and 5 bases from J, with 22 bases in between. Germline V gene lookup returns CDR1 MNHNY and CDR2 SVGAGI (reference sequence). The CDR3 covers 15 residues. This TCR came from a woman aged 45-65 years who had been exposed to COVID-19. Sequenced input: PBMCs or T cells enriched from blood (not recorded which). The chain joins TRBV6-6 to TRBJ2-1; a weak D match, TRBD2 (5 bases). This CDR3 is CAAQKDWGGNNEQFF. The CDR3 DNA reads as TGTGCCGCCCAAAAGGACTGGGGTGGTAACAATGAGCAGTTCTTC.